This T cell receptor (beta chain) came from a study of T cell responses to AZD1222 COVID-19 vaccine (TCRdb year 2021). As for the study more broadly: AZD1222 recipients whose second dose came at about 4 weeks and those whose second dose came at about 12 weeks were combined into one group, since spike-specific TCR depth and breadth did not differ between the two schedules. TCR sequencing was performed for about 250 trial participants, of whom about 200 were given two doses of AZD1222 and around 26 were given two doses of MenACWY control vaccine. Enrollment into the trials was organized by age into subgroups of 18-55, 56-69 and 70-plus years, and those subgroups contained roughly 150, 30 and 60 TCR-sequenced participants, respectively. The full study reports these points: Reportedly, almost half of the unique spike-specific TCRs recognized epitopes lying outside the regions that are mutated in the B.1.351 and B.1.1.7 variants. Participants were mostly white British, with more females than males. The authors suggested clonal diversity may have been underestimated. Because no samples from the day 14 peak response were available, repertoires could be characterized only after the peak T cell response. After two AZD1222 doses, spike-specific TCR breadth and depth were significantly higher than at day 0 and than in MenACWY recipients. In the small 56-69-year group, the increase in depth fell short of significance, most likely because of low power. Only five to seven AZD1222 recipients were SARS-CoV-2 seropositive at baseline, limiting conclusions about previously exposed vaccinees. The vaccine-associated CD4 TCRs covered the entire spike protein, and the dominant responses fell in regions 160-218 and 743-854.

The CDR3 holds 13 amino acids from the cysteine to the phenylalanine. The only DNA kept is the CDR3, 39 bases in frame from the first base. V is shortened by 3 bases, J by 2 bases, and the region joining them spans 10 bases. Taken from the germline V gene, the CDR1 and CDR2 loops are SQVTM and ANQGSEA. Reading the label with the study, this specimen's time point is: baseline before first vaccination. Vaccinee samples came from UK trials COV001 and COV002, including a single-blind randomized controlled phase 2/3 trial of AZD1222 (ChAdOx1 nCoV-19) in healthy adults. Trial participant PBMC samples were collected at day 0 and day 28 after the second dose for TCRbeta chain sequencing. This clone is a singleton in its sample. The clone's antigen remains unknown. No much larger clone exists at a distance of one base, and base qualities are not known. The CDR3 regions of human TCRbeta chains were subjected to immunosequencing. Per the source publication's procedure: Repertoire TCRs were checked for matches against a reference library of SARS-CoV-2-specific TCRs that had been generated using the MIRA antigen-specificity platform. Breadth meant the fraction of unique TCRs that were SARS-CoV-2-associated, whereas depth meant the fraction of total T cells that were SARS-CoV-2-associated. Using the MIRA data, every spike-specific TCR was mapped to the spike region that the TCR reacted to and assigned to either a CD4 or a CD8 class. Log10-transformed breadth and depth values were compared by one-way ANOVA with Sidak's multiple comparisons tests. TCRdb provides this immuneACCESS table in a form limited to in-frame rearrangements. Some clones are lacking; in checked studies, under half of them reflect an unresolved V gene, and why the rest are absent is not known. Clone size and the V and J calls come from that table; the DNA yielded D and trimming. The sample table records 75,000 to 100,000 clones; approximately 90% of these occur just once. The ten largest account for 2.8% of the sample.

This specimen consisted of peripheral blood, obtained on day 0 of AZD1222 vaccination. The receptor's source is an adult in good health. The rearranged segments are TRBV29-1 and TRBJ2-5, with the identity of the D gene unclear. The CDR3 protein sequence reads: CSVDNSIQETQYF. In nucleotide form, the sequence is TGCAGCGTTGACAACAGTATACAAGAGACCCAGTACTTC.